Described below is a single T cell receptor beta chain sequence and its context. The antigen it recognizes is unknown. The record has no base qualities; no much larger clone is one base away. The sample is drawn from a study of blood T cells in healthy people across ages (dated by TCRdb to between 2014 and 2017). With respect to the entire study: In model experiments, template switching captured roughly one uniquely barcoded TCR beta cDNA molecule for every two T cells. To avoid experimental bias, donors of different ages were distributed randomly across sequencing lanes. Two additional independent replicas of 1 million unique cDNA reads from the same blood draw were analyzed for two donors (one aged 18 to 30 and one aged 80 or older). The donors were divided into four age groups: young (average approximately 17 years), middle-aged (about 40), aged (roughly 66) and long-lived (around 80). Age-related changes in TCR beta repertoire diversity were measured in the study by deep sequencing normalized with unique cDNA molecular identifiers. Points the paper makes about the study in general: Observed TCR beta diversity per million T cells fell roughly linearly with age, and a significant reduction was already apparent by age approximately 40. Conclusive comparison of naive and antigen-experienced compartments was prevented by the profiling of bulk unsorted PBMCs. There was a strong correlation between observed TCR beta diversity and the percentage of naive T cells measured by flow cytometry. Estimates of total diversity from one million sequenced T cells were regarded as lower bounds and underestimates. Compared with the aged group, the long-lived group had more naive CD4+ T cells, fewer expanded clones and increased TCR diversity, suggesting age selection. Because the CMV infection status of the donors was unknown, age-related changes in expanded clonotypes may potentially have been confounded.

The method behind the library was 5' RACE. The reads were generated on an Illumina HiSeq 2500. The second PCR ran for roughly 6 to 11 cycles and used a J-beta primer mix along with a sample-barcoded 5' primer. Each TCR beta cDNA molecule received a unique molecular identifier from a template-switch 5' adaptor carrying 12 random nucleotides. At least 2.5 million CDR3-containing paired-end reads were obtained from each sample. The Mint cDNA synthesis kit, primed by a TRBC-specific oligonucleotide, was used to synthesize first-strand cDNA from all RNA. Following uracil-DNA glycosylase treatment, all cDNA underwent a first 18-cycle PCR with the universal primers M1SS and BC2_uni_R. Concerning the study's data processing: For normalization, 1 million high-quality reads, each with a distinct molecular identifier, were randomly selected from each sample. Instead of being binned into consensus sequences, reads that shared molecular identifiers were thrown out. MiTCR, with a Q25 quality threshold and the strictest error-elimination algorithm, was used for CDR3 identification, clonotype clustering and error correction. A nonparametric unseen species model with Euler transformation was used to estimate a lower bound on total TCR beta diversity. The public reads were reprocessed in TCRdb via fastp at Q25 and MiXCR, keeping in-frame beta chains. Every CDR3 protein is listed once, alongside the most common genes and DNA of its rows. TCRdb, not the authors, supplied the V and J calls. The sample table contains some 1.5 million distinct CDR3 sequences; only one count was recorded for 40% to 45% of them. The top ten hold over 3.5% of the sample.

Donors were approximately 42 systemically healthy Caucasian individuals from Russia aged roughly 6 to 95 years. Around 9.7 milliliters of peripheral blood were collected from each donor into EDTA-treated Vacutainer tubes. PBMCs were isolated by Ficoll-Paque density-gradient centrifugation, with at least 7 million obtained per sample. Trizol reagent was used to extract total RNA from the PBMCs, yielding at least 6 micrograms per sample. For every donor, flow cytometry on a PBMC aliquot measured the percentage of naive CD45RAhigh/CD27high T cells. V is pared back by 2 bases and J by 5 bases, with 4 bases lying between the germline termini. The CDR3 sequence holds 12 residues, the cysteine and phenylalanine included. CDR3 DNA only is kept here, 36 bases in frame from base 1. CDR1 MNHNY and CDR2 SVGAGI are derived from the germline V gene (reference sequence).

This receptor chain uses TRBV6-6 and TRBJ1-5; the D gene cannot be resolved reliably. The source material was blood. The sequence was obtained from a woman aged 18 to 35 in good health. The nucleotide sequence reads TGTGCCAGCAGTTACCCTCATCAGCCCCAGCATTTT. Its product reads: CASSYPHQPQHF.